The entry below describes one TCR beta chain. No antigen is known for it. PCR was performed using 60 Vbeta and 13 Jbeta primers. Libraries were prepared by immunoSEQ multiplex PCR; TCRdb keeps only in-frame clonotypes and omits some of them. The sample has roughly 150,000 clones; around four fifths are singletons. The data originate from a study of cytomegalovirus exposure and HLA in healthy donors. CDR1 and CDR2 from the germline V gene are MGHRA and YSYEKL. V was shortened by 4 bases and J by 0 bases, with 10 bases between the two germline ends. The CDR3 loop spans 15 amino acids. General study findings and limits: In a later analysis, parvovirus B19, influenza, CMV and Epstein-Barr virus appeared linked to several top co-occurrence clusters. V- and J-gene trimming of TCR beta was linked (in a later analysis) to a missense DCLRE1C variant.

This chain joins TRBV4-1 and TRBJ2-1; D ambiguous. Sequenced material: PBMCs. This TCR was recovered from a man aged 18 to 30 in good health and CMV-seropositive. CDR3 coding DNA: TGCGCCAGCAGCCTGGGTAGGAGCTCCTACAATGAGCAGTTCTTC. It translates to CASSLGRSSYNEQFF.